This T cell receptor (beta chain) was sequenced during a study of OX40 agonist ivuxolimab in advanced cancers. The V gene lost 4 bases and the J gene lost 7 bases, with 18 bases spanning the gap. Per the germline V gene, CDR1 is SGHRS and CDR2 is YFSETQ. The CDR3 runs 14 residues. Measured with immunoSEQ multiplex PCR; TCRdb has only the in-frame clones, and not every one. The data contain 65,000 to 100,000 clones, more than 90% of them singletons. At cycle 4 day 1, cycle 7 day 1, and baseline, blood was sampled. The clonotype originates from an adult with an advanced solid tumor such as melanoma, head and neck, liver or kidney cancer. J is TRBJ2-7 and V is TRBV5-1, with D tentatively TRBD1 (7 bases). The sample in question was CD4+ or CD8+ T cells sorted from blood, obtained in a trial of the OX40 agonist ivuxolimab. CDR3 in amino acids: CASSAAGQIGEQYF. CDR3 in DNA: TGCGCCAGCAGCGCGGCGGGACAGATAGGAGAGCAGTACTTC.